A single sample gave rise to the 19 T cell receptor beta chains below, sequenced in a study of cytomegalovirus exposure and HLA in healthy donors. Use of 60 Vbeta and 13 Jbeta primers characterized the PCR. Libraries were prepared by immunoSEQ multiplex PCR; TCRdb keeps only in-frame clonotypes and omits some of them. The specimen's table records around 100,000 clones. The specimen sequenced was PBMCs. These receptors were collected from a man in his forties in good health and CMV-seronegative.

The chain is built from TRBV11-2 and TRBJ1-2; possibly TRBD1 for D (5 bases). V was trimmed by 1 base and J by 0 bases, leaving 12 bases between them. The germline V gene encodes CDR1 SGHAT and CDR2 FQNNGV. The length of the CDR3 is 16 residues. The DNA for the CDR3 is TGTGCCAGCAGCTTAGGTCAGGGCTCAGCTAACTATGGCTACACCTTC. It yields the protein CASSLGQGSANYGYTF.

The gene calls are TRBV10-2 and TRBJ2-6, with D perhaps TRBD1 (6 bases). The ends were cut back, 6 bases at V and 1 base at J, with 10 bases in the middle. The CDR3 consists of 15 residues. In germline, CDR1 is WSHSY, CDR2 SAAADI. CDR3 residues: CASRDSGSGANVLTF. The CDR3 DNA sequence: TGCGCCAGCAGGGACAGTGGGTCTGGGGCCAACGTCCTGACTTTC.

The chain joins TRBV7-6 to TRBJ2-3; D uncertain. This CDR3 is built from 11 residues. Trimming pared 3 bases from V and 6 bases from J, leaving 4 bases between. Germline V gives CDR1 SGHVS, CDR2 FNYEAQ. CDR3: CASSFADTQYF. For the CDR3, the DNA is TGTGCCAGCAGCTTCGCGGATACGCAGTATTTT.

The genes are TRBV27 and TRBJ1-2; possibly TRBD1 for D (5 bases). Germline lookup yields CDR1 MNHEY and CDR2 SMNVEV (reference sequence). CDR3 length: 16 residues. V lost 5 bases, J lost 4 bases, and 20 bases lay in between. The CDR3 loop reads CASSQVSRDSPYGYTF. CDR3 coding DNA: TGTGCCAGCAGTCAGGTTTCCAGGGATTCCCCCTATGGCTACACCTTC.

This rearrangement joins TRBV30 to TRBJ2-5; 9 nucleotides match TRBD1. Matching the DNA end better, TRBJ2-7 makes the J call doubtful. The germline CDR1 and CDR2 sequences are GTSNPN and SVGIG (reference sequence). The length of the CDR3 is 14 residues. The CDR3 DNA follows: TGTGCCTGGAGGGCCCCGGGACAGGGAGCCGAGCAGTACTTC. It is translated as CAWRAPGQGAEQYF.

The chain links TRBV5-6 to TRBJ2-1; 11 nucleotides agree with TRBD2. The CDR3 spans 19 residues. V was clipped by 3 bases and J by 0 bases; unmatched bases: 11. Per germline, CDR1 SGHDT and CDR2 YYEEEE. The CDR3 DNA reads TGTGCCAGCAGCTCGGGACTAGCGGAAAGGGTGAGCTCCTACAATGAGCAGTTCTTC. Protein: CASSSGLAERVSSYNEQFF. Variable domain in full (rest from reference TRBV5-6 and TRBJ2-1): DAGVTQSPTHLIKTRGQQVTLRCSPKSGHDTVSWYQQALGQGPQFIFQYYEEEERQRGNFPDRFSGHQFPNYSSELNVNALLLGDSALYLCASSSGLAERVSSYNEQFFGPGTRLTVL.

V is TRBV6-6 and J is TRBJ1-1; tentatively, D is TRBD1 (6 bases). Germline V CDR1 and CDR2: MNHNY, SVGAGI (reference sequence). V shed 2 bases and J shed 6 bases, with 16 bases lying between them. The length of the CDR3 is 15 residues. CDR3 coding DNA: TGTGCCAGCAGTTACCTCACAGGGCCAACTTCTGAAGCTTTCTTT. This gives the protein CASSYLTGPTSEAFF.

Note on this clone: Germline is not matched at one junction end, which may reflect a read error. This chain connects TRBV6-1 to TRBJ1-6; the D gene is possibly TRBD1 (5 bases). Germline lookup yields CDR1 MNHNS and CDR2 SASEGT. The CDR3 runs 14 residues. The CDR3 loop reads CASSGGAYDSPLHF. CDR3 coding DNA: TGTGCCAGCAGTGGCGGGGCCTATGATTCACCCCTCCACTTT.

The chain joins TRBV5-6 to TRBJ1-5; 11 positions match TRBD1. The CDR3 runs to 17 residues. The germline V gene encodes CDR1 SGHDT and CDR2 YYEEEE. Trimming removed 1 base from V and 6 bases from J; junction bases left unmatched: 9. The CDR3 nucleotides read TGTGCCAGCAGCTTGACTTCCGGGACAGGGGGGTCTCAGCCCCAGCATTTT. Translation: CASSLTSGTGGSQPQHF. Full variable domain (rest looked up from reference TRBV5-6 and TRBJ1-5): DAGVTQSPTHLIKTRGQQVTLRCSPKSGHDTVSWYQQALGQGPQFIFQYYEEEERQRGNFPDRFSGHQFPNYSSELNVNALLLGDSALYLCASSLTSGTGGSQPQHFGDGTRLSIL.

The rearrangement uses TRBV5-1 and TRBJ1-4; TRBD1 is a possible D gene (6 bases). Germline values: CDR1 SGHRS, CDR2 YFSETQ. The CDR3 is made up of 17 amino acids. Trimming cost V 0 bases and J 4 bases, with 16 bases left between them. The CDR3 here is CASSLAFAGANNEKLFF. CDR3 bases: TGCGCCAGCAGCTTGGCCTTTGCGGGGGCAAATAATGAAAAACTGTTTTTT.

The gene calls are TRBV5-4 and TRBJ2-1, with 12 positions matching TRBD1. CDR1 and CDR2 (germline): SGHNT, YYREEE (reference sequence). This CDR3 spans 13 amino acids. V was pared by 6 bases and J by 9 bases, with 4 bases of the junction left unmatched. The CDR3 DNA is TGTGCCAGCACCGGGACAGGGGGCCTTGAGCAGTTCTTC. It encodes CASTGTGGLEQFF.

The chain is built from TRBV11-2 and TRBJ1-5; TRBD1 aligns across 9 bases. The CDR3 is 15 residues long. CDR1 and CDR2 from the germline V gene are SGHAT and FQNNGV. V trimming: 4 bases; J trimming: 7 bases; junction bases outside the gene matches: 8. CDR3: CASSSGQGSYQPQHF. The CDR3 DNA sequence: TGTGCCAGCAGCTCGGGACAGGGATCCTACCAGCCCCAGCATTTT.

The chain employs TRBV13 and TRBJ1-6; D perhaps matches TRBD1 (5 bases). Germline CDR1 PRHDT, CDR2 FYEKMQ (reference sequence). The CDR3 length is 16 residues. Deletions cut 5 bases from V and 10 bases from J, with 21 bases between. The CDR3 loop reads CASSPPEGGAGSPLHF. DNA of the CDR3: TGTGCCAGCAGCCCCCCGGAGGGAGGGGCGGGATCACCCCTCCACTTT.

The chain joins TRBV30 to TRBJ1-3, with D hard to call. Germline CDR1 GTSNPN, CDR2 SVGIG (reference sequence). The germline V and J ends were trimmed by 1 base and 0 bases, with 16 bases remaining between them. The CDR3 length is 17 residues. The chain's CDR3 is CAWSGGASGFSGNTIYF. In DNA form, the CDR3 reads TGTGCCTGGAGTGGTGGAGCCAGTGGGTTCTCTGGAAACACCATATATTTT.

The chain is built from TRBV13 and TRBJ1-4; no definite D call. The germline V gene has CDR1 PRHDT and CDR2 FYEKMQ (reference sequence). V was clipped by 0 bases and J by 8 bases, with 7 bases between them. The CDR3 loop spans 13 amino acids. The CDR3 bases are TGTGCCAGCAGCTTAGGCCCCAGGGAAAAACTGTTTTTT. This gives the protein CASSLGPREKLFF.

CDR3 nucleotides: TGTGCCAGCAGTGAACTTACAGTGGTGTCTAATGAAAAACTGTTTTTT. Protein: CASSELTVVSNEKLFF. The J gene is TRBJ1-4, the V gene TRBV6-1; D gene uncertain. Germline CDR1 and CDR2: MNHNS and SASEGT. This CDR3 is 16 amino acids long. The germline V and J ends were trimmed by 2 bases and 3 bases, with 13 bases remaining between them.

The genes are TRBV9 and TRBJ2-5; TRBD1 matches at 7 bases. This CDR3 region has 15 residues. The germline V gene encodes CDR1 SGDLS and CDR2 YYNGEE. The V and J ends lost 3 bases and 3 bases, in that order; junction bases with no gene match: 8. The CDR3 spells CASSEETGTEETQYF. The DNA of the CDR3 is TGTGCCAGCAGCGAGGAGACCGGGACAGAAGAGACCCAGTACTTC. Supplemented by reference TRBV9 and TRBJ2-5, the full variable domain reads DSGVTQTPKHLITATGQRVTLRCSPRSGDLSVYWYQQSLDQGLQFLIQYYNGEERAKGNILERFSAQQFPDLHSELNLSSLELGDSALYFCASSEETGTEETQYFGPGTRLLVL.

With respect to this clone: In the same sample, other DNA sequences code for this CDR3. V usage is TRBV5-1 and J usage is TRBJ2-5; 9 bases align to TRBD1. V lost 5 bases and J lost 2; bases outside the gene matches: 7. The germline V gene encodes CDR1 SGHRS and CDR2 YFSETQ. This CDR3 is 15 amino acids long. CDR3 amino acids: CASSLTGQGQETQYF. The DNA for the CDR3 is TGCGCCAGCAGTCTTACTGGACAGGGGCAAGAGACCCAGTACTTC.

The chain joins TRBV7-9 to TRBJ2-5; maybe TRBD2 (6 bases). Germline V gives CDR1 SEHNR, CDR2 FQNEAQ (reference sequence). This CDR3 contains 15 residues. Deletions cut 5 bases from V and 0 bases from J, with 13 bases between. The CDR3: CASSPNRGYQETQYF. The CDR3 nucleotides read TGTGCCAGCAGCCCAAACCGGGGGTACCAAGAGACCCAGTACTTC. Filled out from reference TRBV7-9 and TRBJ2-5, the complete variable domain reads DTGVSQNPRHKITKRGQNVTFRCDPISEHNRLYWYRQTLGQGPEFLTYFQNEAQLEKSRLLSDRFSAERPKGSFSTLEIQRTEQGDSAMYLCASSPNRGYQETQYFGPGTRLLVL.